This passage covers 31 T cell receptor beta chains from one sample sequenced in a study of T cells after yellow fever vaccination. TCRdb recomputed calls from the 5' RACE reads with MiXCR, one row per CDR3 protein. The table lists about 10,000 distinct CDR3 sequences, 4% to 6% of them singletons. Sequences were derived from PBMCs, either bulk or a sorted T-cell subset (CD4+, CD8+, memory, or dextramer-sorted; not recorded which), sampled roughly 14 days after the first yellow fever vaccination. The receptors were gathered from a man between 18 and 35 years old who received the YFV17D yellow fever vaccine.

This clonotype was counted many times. The CDR3 protein is CASSFSRGVTDTQYF. CDR3 sequence (DNA): TGTGCCAGCAGTTTTTCCCGCGGGGTAACAGATACGCAGTATTTT. This chain links TRBV12-3 or TRBV12-4 with TRBJ2-3; D may be TRBD2 (6 bases). Trimming took off 3 bases at V and 3 bases at J, with 13 bases between the two ends. The CDR3 consists of 15 residues.

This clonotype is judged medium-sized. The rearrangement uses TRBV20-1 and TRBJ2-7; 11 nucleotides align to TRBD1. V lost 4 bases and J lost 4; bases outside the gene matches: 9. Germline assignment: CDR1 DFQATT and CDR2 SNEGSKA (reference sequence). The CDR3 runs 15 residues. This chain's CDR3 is CSATKAGTGGYEQYF. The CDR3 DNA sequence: TGCAGTGCTACCAAGGCAGGGACAGGGGGTTACGAGCAGTACTTC.

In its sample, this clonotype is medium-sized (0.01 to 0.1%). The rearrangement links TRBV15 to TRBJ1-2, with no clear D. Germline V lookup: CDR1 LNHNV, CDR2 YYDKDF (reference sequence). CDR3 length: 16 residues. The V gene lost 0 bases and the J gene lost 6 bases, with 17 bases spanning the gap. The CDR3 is CATSRDPRSDVHGYTF. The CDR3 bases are TGTGCCACCAGCAGAGATCCCCGGAGCGACGTGCATGGCTACACCTTC.

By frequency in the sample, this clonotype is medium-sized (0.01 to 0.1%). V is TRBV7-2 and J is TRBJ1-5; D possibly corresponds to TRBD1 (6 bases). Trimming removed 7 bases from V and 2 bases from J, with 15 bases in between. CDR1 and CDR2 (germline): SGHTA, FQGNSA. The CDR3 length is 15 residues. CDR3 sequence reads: CASTPPGGGNQPQHF. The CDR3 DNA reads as TGTGCCAGCACCCCCCCGGGGGGCGGCAATCAGCCCCAGCATTTT. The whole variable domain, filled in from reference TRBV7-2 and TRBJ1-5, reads GAGVSQSPSNKVTEKGKDVELRCDPISGHTALYWYRQSLGQGLEFLIYFQGNSAPDKSGLPSDRFSAERTGGSVSTLTIQRTQQEDSAVYLCASTPPGGGNQPQHFGDGTRLSIL.

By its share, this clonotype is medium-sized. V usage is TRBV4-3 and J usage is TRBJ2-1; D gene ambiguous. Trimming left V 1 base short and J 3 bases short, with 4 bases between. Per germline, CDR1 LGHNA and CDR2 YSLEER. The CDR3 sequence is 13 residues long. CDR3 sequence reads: CASSQARYNEQFF. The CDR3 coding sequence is TGCGCCAGCAGCCAAGCTCGCTACAATGAGCAGTTCTTC.

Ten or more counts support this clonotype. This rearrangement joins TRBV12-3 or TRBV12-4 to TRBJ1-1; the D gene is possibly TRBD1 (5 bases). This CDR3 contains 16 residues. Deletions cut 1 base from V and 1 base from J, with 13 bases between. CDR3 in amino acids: CASSLGTGTPNTEAFF. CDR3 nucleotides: TGTGCCAGCAGTTTAGGGACCGGGACGCCGAACACTGAAGCTTTCTTT.

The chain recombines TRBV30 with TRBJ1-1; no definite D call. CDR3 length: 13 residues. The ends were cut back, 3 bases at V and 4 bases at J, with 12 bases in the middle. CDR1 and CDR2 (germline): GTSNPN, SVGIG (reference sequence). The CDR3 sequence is CAWRTFGSTEAFF. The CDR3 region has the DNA TGTGCCTGGAGGACATTCGGTAGCACTGAAGCTTTCTTT. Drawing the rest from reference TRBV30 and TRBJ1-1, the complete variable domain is SQTIHQWPATLVQPVGSPLSLECTVEGTSNPNLYWYRQAAGRGLQLLFYSVGIGQISSEVPQNLSASRPQDRQFILSSKKLLLSDSGFYLCAWRTFGSTEAFFGQGTRLTVV.

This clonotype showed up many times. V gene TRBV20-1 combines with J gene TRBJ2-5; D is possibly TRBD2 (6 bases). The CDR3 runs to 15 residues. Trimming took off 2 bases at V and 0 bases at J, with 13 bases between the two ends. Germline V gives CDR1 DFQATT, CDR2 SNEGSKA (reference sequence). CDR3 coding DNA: TGCAGTGCTAGAAACACGGAGGGTTACCAAGAGACCCAGTACTTC. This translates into CSARNTEGYQETQYF.

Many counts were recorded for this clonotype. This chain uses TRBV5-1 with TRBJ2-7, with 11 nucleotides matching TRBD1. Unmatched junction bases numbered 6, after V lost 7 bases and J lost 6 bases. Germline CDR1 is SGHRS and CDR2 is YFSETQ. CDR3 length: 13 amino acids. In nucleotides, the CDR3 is TGCGCCAGCTGTCTCGGGACAGGGGGCGAGCAGTACTTC. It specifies CASCLGTGGEQYF. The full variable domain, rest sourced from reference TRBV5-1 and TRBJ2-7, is KAGVTQTPRYLIKTRGQQVTLSCSPISGHRSVSWYQQTPGQGLQFLFEYFSETQRNKGNFPGRFSGRQFSNSRSEMNVSTLELGDSALYLCASCLGTGGEQYFGPGTRLTVT.

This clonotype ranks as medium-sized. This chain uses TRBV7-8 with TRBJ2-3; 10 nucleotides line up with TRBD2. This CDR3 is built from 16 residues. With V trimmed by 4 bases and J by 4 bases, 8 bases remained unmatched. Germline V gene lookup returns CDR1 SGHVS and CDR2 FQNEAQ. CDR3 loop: CASSSSLAGRPDTQYF. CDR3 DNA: TGTGCCAGCAGCTCTTCACTAGCGGGGAGGCCAGATACGCAGTATTTT.

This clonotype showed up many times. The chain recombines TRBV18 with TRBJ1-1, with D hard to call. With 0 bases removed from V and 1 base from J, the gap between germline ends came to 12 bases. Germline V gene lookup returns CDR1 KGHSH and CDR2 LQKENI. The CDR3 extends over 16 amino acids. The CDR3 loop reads CASSPPNTVENTEAFF. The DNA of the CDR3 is TGTGCCAGCTCACCACCGAACACAGTCGAGAACACTGAAGCTTTCTTT.

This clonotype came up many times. CDR3 sequence reads: CASSQGFSATVLHETQYF. For the CDR3, the DNA is TGTGCCAGCAGCCAAGGATTTAGCGCCACAGTACTACACGAGACCCAGTACTTC. The rearrangement uses TRBV4-2 and TRBJ2-5; tentatively, D is TRBD2 (5 bases). V gave up 1 base and J gave up 5 bases, with 23 bases separating them. Germline values: CDR1 LGHNA, CDR2 YNFKEQ. This CDR3 has 18 residues.

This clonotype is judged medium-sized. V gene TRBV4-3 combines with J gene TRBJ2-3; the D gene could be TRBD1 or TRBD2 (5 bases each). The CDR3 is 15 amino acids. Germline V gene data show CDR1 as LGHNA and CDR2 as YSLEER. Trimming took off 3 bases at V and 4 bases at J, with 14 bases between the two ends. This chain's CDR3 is CASSQRGRGADTQYF. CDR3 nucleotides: TGCGCCAGCAGCCAGAGGGGTAGAGGGGCAGATACGCAGTATTTT.

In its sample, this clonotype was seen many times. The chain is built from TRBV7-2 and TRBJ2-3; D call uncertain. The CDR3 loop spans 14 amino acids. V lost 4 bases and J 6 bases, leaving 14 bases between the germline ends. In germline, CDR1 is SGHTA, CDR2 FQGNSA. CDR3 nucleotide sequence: TGTGCCAGCAGCTATTCCCAGCGCCCTGATACGCAGTATTTT. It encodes CASSYSQRPDTQYF.

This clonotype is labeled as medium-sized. CDR3 coding DNA: TGTGCCAGCAGCCAATCAAGGGTGTCCGAGCAGTTCTTC. Translation gives CASSQSRVSEQFF. The chain links TRBV3-1 to TRBJ2-1; D is uncertain. This CDR3 contains 13 residues. Per germline, CDR1 LGHDT and CDR2 YNNKEL (reference sequence). The V end lost 2 bases, the J end lost 10 bases, and 12 bases lay between the germline ends.

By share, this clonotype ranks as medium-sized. The CDR3 nucleotides are TGTGCCATCAGCAAAGTCCACGGCGAGCAAGAGACCCAGTACTTC. Encoded protein: CAISKVHGEQETQYF. The chain uses TRBV10-3 and TRBJ2-5; D unresolved. Germline CDR1 is ENHRY and CDR2 is SYGVKD. This CDR3 spans 15 amino acids. Trimming removed 6 bases at V and 2 bases at J, with 16 bases between.

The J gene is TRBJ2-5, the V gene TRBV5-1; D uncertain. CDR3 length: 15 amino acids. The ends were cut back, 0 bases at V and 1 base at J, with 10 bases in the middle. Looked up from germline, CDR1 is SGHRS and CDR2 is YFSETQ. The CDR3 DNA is TGCGCCAGCAGCTTGGGAGACACGAGCCAAGAGACCCAGTACTTC. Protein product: CASSLGDTSQETQYF.

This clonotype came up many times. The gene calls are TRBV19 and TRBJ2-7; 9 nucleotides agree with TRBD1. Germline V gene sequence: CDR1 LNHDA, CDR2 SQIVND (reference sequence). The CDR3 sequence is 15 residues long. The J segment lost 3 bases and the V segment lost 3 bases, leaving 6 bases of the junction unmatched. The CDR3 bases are TGTGCCAGTAGTATTTACAGGGGGCAACTCTACGAGCAGTACTTC. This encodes CASSIYRGQLYEQYF.

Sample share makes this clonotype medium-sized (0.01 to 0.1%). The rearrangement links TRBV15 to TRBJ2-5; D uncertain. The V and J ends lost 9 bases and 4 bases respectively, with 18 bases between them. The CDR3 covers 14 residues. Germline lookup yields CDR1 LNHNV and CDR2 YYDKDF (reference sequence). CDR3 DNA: TGTGCCACGCAACCTTCCCTAGGTTCAGAGACCCAGTACTTC. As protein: CATQPSLGSETQYF.

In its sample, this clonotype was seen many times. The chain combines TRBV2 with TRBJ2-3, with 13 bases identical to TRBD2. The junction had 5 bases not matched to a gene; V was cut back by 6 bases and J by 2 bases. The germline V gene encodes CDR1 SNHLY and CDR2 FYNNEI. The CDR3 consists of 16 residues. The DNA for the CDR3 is TGTGCCAGCAGGCGGACTAGCGGGGGATTCACAGATACGCAGTATTTT. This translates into CASRRTSGGFTDTQYF. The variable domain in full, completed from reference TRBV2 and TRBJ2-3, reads EPEVTQTPSHQVTQMGQEVILRCVPISNHLYFYWYRQILGQKVEFLVSFYNNEISEKSEIFDDQFSVERPDGSNFTLKIRSTKLEDSAMYFCASRRTSGGFTDTQYFGPGTRLTVL.

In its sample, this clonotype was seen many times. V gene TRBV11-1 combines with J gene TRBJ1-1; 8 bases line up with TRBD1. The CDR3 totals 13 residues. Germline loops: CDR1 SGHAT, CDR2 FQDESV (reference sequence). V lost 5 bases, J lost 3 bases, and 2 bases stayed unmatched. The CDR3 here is CASSTDRDTEAFF. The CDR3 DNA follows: TGTGCCAGCAGCACGGACAGGGACACTGAAGCTTTCTTT. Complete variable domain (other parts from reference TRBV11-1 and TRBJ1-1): EAEVAQSPRYKITEKSQAVAFWCDPISGHATLYWYRQILGQGPELLVQFQDESVVDDSQLPKDRFSAERLKGVDSTLKIQPAELGDSAMYLCASSTDRDTEAFFGQGTRLTVV.

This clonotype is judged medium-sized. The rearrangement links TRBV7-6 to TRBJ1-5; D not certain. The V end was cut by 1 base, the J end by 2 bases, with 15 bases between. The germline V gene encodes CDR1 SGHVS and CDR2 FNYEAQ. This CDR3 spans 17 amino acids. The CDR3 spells CASSLEAGSGGNQPQHF. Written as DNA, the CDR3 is TGTGCCAGCAGCTTAGAGGCGGGGAGTGGAGGCAATCAGCCCCAGCATTTT.

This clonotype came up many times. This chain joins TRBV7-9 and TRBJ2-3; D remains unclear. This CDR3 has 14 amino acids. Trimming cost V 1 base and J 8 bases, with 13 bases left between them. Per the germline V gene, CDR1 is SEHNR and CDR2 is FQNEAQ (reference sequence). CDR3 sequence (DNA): TGTGCCAGCAGCTTAGATCCCGACACCTCTACGCAGTATTTT. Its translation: CASSLDPDTSTQYF. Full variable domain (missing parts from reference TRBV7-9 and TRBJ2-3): DTGVSQNPRHKITKRGQNVTFRCDPISEHNRLYWYRQTLGQGPEFLTYFQNEAQLEKSRLLSDRFSAERPKGSFSTLEIQRTEQGDSAMYLCASSLDPDTSTQYFGPGTRLTVL.

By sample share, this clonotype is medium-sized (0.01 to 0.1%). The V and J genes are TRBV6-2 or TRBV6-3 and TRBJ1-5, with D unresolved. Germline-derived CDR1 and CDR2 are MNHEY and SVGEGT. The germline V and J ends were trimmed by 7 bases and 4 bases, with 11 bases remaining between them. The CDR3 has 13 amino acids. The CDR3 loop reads CASTRQLNQPQHF. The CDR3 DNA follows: TGTGCCAGCACCCGGCAGCTTAATCAGCCCCAGCATTTT.

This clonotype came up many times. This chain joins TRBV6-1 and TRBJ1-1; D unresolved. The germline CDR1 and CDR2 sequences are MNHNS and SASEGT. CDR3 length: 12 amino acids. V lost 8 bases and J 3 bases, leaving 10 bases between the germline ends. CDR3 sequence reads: CASQFADTEAFF. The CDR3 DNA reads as TGTGCCAGCCAATTCGCGGACACTGAAGCTTTCTTT.

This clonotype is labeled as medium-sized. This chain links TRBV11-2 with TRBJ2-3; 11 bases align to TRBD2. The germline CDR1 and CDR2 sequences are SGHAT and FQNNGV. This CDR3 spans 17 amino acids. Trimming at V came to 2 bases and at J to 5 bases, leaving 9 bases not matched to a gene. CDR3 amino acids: CASSLNPPGLAGDTQYF. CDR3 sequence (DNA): TGTGCCAGCAGCTTAAATCCCCCCGGACTAGCGGGAGATACGCAGTATTTT.

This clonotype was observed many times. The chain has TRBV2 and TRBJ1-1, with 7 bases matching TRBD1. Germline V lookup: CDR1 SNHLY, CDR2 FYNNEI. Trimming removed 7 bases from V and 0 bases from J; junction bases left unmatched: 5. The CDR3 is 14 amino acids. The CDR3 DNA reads TGTGCCAGCACAACGGGACAGTTGAACACTGAAGCTTTCTTT. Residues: CASTTGQLNTEAFF.

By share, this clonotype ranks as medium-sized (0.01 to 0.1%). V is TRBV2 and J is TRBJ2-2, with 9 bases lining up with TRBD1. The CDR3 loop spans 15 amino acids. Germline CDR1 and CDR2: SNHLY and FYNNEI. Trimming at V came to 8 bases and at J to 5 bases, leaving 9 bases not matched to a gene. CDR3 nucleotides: TGTGCCAGCTCCAAGACAGGGGGTGGTACCGGGGAGCTGTTTTTT. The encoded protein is CASSKTGGGTGELFF. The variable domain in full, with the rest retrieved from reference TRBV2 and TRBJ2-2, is EPEVTQTPSHQVTQMGQEVILRCVPISNHLYFYWYRQILGQKVEFLVSFYNNEISEKSEIFDDQFSVERPDGSNFTLKIRSTKLEDSAMYFCASSKTGGGTGELFFGEGSRLTVL.

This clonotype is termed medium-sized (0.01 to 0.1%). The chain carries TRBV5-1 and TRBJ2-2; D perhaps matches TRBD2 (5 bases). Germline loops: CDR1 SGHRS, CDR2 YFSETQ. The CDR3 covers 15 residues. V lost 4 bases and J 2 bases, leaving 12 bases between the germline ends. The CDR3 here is CASSRAGENTGELFF. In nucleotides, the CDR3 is TGCGCCAGCAGCCGCGCGGGCGAAAACACCGGGGAGCTGTTTTTT.

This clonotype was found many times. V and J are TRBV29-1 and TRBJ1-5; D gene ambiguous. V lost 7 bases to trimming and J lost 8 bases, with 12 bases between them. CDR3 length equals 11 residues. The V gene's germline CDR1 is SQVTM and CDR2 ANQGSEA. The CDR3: CSEYGGEPQHF. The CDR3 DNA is TGCAGCGAATATGGCGGCGAGCCCCAGCATTTT.

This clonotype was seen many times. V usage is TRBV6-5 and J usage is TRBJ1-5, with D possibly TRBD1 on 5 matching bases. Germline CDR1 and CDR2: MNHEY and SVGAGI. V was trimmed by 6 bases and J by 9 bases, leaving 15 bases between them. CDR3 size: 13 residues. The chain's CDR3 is CASSPPGGGPQHF. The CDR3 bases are TGTGCCAGCAGCCCCCCGGGGGGAGGGCCCCAGCATTTT.